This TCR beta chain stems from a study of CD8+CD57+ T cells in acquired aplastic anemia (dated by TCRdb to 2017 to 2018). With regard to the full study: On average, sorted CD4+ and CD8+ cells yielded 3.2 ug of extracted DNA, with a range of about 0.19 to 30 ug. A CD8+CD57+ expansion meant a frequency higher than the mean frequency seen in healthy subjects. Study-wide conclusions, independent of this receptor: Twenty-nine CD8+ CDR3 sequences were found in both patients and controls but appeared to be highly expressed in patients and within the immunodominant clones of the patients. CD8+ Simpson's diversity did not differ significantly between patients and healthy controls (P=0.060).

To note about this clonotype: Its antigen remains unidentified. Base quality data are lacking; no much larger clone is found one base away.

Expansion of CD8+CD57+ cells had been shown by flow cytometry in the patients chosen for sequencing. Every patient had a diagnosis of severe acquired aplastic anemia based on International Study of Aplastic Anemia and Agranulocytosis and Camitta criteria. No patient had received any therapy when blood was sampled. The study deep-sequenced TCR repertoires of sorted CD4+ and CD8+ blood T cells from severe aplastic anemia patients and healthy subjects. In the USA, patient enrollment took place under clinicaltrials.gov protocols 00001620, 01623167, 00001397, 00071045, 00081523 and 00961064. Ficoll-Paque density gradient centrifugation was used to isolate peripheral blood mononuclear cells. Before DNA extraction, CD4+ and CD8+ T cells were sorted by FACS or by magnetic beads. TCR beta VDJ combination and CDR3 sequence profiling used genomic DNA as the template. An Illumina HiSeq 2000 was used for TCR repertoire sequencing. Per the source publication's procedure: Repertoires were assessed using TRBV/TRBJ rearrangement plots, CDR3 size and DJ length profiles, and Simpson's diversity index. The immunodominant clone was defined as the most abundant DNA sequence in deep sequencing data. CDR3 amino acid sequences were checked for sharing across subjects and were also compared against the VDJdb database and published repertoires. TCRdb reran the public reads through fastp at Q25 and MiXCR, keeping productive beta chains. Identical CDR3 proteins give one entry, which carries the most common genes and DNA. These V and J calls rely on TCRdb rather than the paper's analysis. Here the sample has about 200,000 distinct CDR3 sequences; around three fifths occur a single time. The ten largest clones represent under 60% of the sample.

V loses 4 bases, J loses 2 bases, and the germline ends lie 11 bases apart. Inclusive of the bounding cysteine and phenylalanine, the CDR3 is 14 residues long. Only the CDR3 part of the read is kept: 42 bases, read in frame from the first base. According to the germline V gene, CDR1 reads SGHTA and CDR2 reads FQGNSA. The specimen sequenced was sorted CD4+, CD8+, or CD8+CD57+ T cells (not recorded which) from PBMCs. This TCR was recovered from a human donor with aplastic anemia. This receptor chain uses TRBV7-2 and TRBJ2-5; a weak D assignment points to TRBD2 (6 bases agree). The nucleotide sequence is TGTGCCAGCAGCTGGGGACGGGGGCAAGAGACCCAGTACTTC. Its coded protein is CASSWGRGQETQYF.